Detailed here is one TCR beta chain. Its antigen is still unknown. The same CDR3 also results from other DNA sequences found in this sample. The CDR3 length is 11 residues. Germline values: CDR1 DFQATT, CDR2 SNEGSKA (reference sequence). V was pared by 6 bases and J by 6 bases, with 9 bases between. Some clones are missing from TCRdb's copy, which holds only in-frame ones; the method was immunoSEQ multiplex PCR. The repertoire holds about 2 million clones, with roughly 94% as singletons. Recent acute infections and vaccinations were absent in the healthy HIV-negative adult donors. The sample comes from a study of shared clonotypes between healthy human individuals. Study findings and constraints: Richness estimates generally favored naive over memory subsets.

The source material was naive CD4+ T cells sorted from blood. Subset specified: CD45RA+ positively selected. The chain carries TRBV20-1 and TRBJ2-1; maybe TRBD1 (5 bases). This clonotype was sampled from a man in his late teens or twenties in good health. In DNA, the CDR3 is TGCAGTGCCCGAAGGGGCAATGAGCAGTTCTTC. As protein: CSARRGNEQFF.